This TCR beta chain was obtained from a study of Graves' ophthalmopathy and Graves' hyperthyroidism. Overall study results and limits: With just under 90% sensitivity and less than 83% specificity, a 13-signature model separated ophthalmopathy from stable hyperthyroidism.

This clonotype was seen at least ten times. Antigen: not known. Amplification of TCR beta CDR3 regions used RNA transcripts. The authors performed first-round RT-PCR with HTBI primers and then a second-round multiplex PCR. A single record per CDR3 protein comes from TCRdb applying MiXCR to the multiplex PCR reads. The sample shows 500,000 to 800,000 distinct CDR3 sequences, about two fifths of them seen only once. CDR1 DFQATT and CDR2 SNEGSKA come from the germline V gene (reference sequence). The CDR3 is made up of 13 amino acids. The V end lost 3 bases, the J end lost 0 bases, and 3 bases lay between the germline ends.

The sequencing input was peripheral blood. The chain links TRBV20-1 to TRBJ1-6; D gene uncertain. This receptor was obtained from an adult man with Graves' ophthalmopathy. CDR3 DNA sequence: TGCAGTGCTAGGACCTCCTATAATTCACCCCTCCACTTT. Its protein is CSARTSYNSPLHF.